This TCR beta chain originates from a study of blood T cells in healthy people across ages. The CDR3 length is 17 residues. Germline V gives CDR1 SGHRS, CDR2 YFSETQ. V lost 4 bases, J lost 5 bases, and 7 bases stayed unmatched. Using a J-beta primer mix together with a sample-barcoded 5' primer, a second PCR was run for roughly 6 to 12 cycles. TCRdb fed the 5' RACE reads into MiXCR, producing one record per CDR3 protein. The data contain hundreds of thousands of distinct CDR3 sequences, approximately 30% of them singletons. Total RNA extraction produced at least 5 micrograms (per sample) for the study. About this clonotype itself: Its antigen is not identified. This likely comes from a read error, as the CDR3 has no conserved phenylalanine or tryptophan at its end.

Study results and caveats: Diversity of TCR beta correlated strongly with naive T cell percentage. A roughly linear age-dependent decrease characterized TCR beta diversity per million T cells. Diversity estimated from one million T cells was considered an underestimate.

The material sequenced was blood. The chain couples TRBV5-1 to TRBJ2-2, with TRBD2 matching over 14 bases. The clonotype comes from a woman of 80 years or more in good health. CDR3 sequence reads: CASSETSGGARTGELFV. CDR3 nucleotides: TGCGCCAGCAGCGAGACTAGCGGGGGGGCTCGAACCGGGGAGCTGTTTGTT.